This T cell receptor beta chain was recovered during a study of T cell repertoires in cytomegalovirus infection. V was trimmed by 8 bases and J by 3 bases, leaving 11 bases between them. This CDR3 spans 13 amino acids. Germline V gene lookup returns CDR1 SGHAT and CDR2 FQDESV (reference sequence). This clonotype was seen a handful of times. Antigen: not known. A single record per CDR3 protein comes from TCRdb applying MiXCR to the reads. This sample has roughly 570,000 distinct CDR3 sequences; almost 40% occur once, and the top ten carry 48%. The sequencing used cultured PBMCs, collected from culture after CMV antigen stimulation. The TCR originated in a human donor in good health (CMV status not recorded). Some clones in this sample may be carry-over from other donors' samples. The chain uses TRBV11-1 and TRBJ1-5; D not certain. DNA of the CDR3: TGTGCCAGCGGGGAGGGTATCAATCAGCCCCAGCATTTT. This gives the protein CASGEGINQPQHF. Looking up the rest from reference TRBV11-1 and TRBJ1-5 gives the full variable domain: EAEVAQSPRYKITEKSQAVAFWCDPISGHATLYWYRQILGQGPELLVQFQDESVVDDSQLPKDRFSAERLKGVDSTLKIQPAELGDSAMYLCASGEGINQPQHFGDGTRLSIL.